The entry below describes one T cell receptor (beta chain). This entry is derived from a study of control samples from healthy donors and cancer patients. There are 13 residues in the CDR3. Germline V lookup: CDR1 SGHTA, CDR2 FQGNSA. V dropped 4 bases and J dropped 7 bases, with 11 bases sitting between them. TCRdb's table, derived via immunoSEQ multiplex PCR, lists solely in-frame clones and lacks some. The sample carries 350,000 to 450,000 clones, over 75% recorded once. The chain has TRBV7-2 and TRBJ1-5; weak D call: TRBD1 (6 bases). The sequence was collected from a man aged 35 to 55 with head and neck cancer. Input material: PBMCs. CDR3 loop: CASSSTTGQPQHF. The CDR3 DNA follows: TGTGCCAGCAGCTCTACGACAGGCCAGCCCCAGCATTTT.